A selection of T cell receptor beta chains follows, all from one sample in a study of shared clonotypes between healthy human individuals. The assay was immunoSEQ multiplex PCR, and TCRdb's table has in-frame clones only and misses some. This sample has some 2.1 million clones, with over 85% found just once. The source material was naive CD8+ T cells from PBMCs. These receptors were obtained from a man between 18 and 29 years old in good health. Some clones in this sample may be carry-over from other donors' samples. Each CDR3 is given with its conserved first and last residue. The D gene is left open where the match is weak. Some rows have no size entry. The others give once, few or many, or a class for an expanded clone.

>TRBD1|TRBJ2-1|TRBV7-9|15|-
CASSTPGTGSNEQFF
TGTGCCAGCAGTACTCCCGGGACAGGGAGTAATGAGCAGTTCTTC
>TRBD2|TRBJ2-7|TRBV4-3|16|-
CASSPGTSGASYEQYF
TGCGCCAGCAGCCCCGGGACTAGCGGCGCCTCCTACGAGCAGTACTTC
>-|TRBJ1-2|TRBV2|15|-
CASSERAGYNYGYTF
TGTGCCAGCAGTGAACGGGCAGGGTATAACTATGGCTACACCTTC
>-|TRBJ1-2|TRBV30|13|-
CAWSVGGTDGYTF
TGTGCCTGGAGTGTAGGGGGGACGGACGGCTACACCTTC
>-|TRBJ2-1|TRBV30|12|-
CAWIRRNNEQFF
TGTGCCTGGATACGCCGGAACAATGAGCAGTTCTTC
>-|TRBJ1-1|TRBV4-2|15|-
CASSQDSGANTEAFF
TGTGCCAGCAGCCAAGATTCGGGGGCTAACACTGAAGCTTTCTTT
>TRBD1|TRBJ1-2|TRBV5-1|12|-
CASSVGQNGYTF
TGCGCCAGCAGCGTGGGACAGAATGGCTACACCTTC
>-|TRBJ1-2|TRBV27|13|once
CASSSYHGYGYTF
TGTGCCAGCAGCAGTTACCACGGCTATGGCTACACCTTC
>-|TRBJ2-2|TRBV28|16|-
CASSPPRGRHTGELFF
TGTGCCAGCAGTCCACCCAGGGGAAGGCACACCGGGGAGCTGTTTTTT
>TRBD1|TRBJ1-1|TRBV2|17|-
CASSDKGLTGKDTEAFF
TGTGCCAGCAGTGATAAAGGACTGACAGGGAAAGACACTGAAGCTTTCTTT
>-|TRBJ2-3|TRBV7-2|16|-
CASSLRPHHVPDTQYF
TGTGCCAGCAGCTTAAGGCCTCACCATGTCCCAGATACGCAGTATTTT
>-|TRBJ1-2|TRBV28|13|-
CASSLTGRDGYTF
TGTGCCAGCAGTTTAACAGGGAGGGATGGCTACACCTTC
>-|TRBJ1-5|TRBV6-1|11|-
CASSEFRERFF
TGTGCCAGCAGTGAATTCCGAGAGCGTTTTTTC
>TRBD2|TRBJ2-5|TRBV7-9|15|-
CASSRREGLKETQYF
TGTGCCAGCAGCAGGCGGGAGGGCCTGAAAGAGACCCAGTACTTC
>TRBD2|TRBJ2-7|TRBV11-2|14|-
CASRSPGGEYEQYF
TGTGCCAGCAGATCTCCCGGGGGGGAATACGAGCAGTACTTC
>-|TRBJ1-5|TRBV28|15|once
CASSLRQVLNQPQHF
TGTGCCAGCAGTTTAAGGCAGGTCCTCAATCAGCCCCAGCATTTT
>-|TRBJ1-5|TRBV5-5|14|-
CASSHSVAGQPQHF
TGTGCCAGCAGCCACAGTGTGGCCGGGCAGCCCCAGCATTTT
>TRBD2|TRBJ2-7|TRBV7-9|16|-
CASSLVGGGSSYEQYF
TGTGCCAGCAGCTTAGTTGGCGGGGGGAGCTCCTACGAGCAGTACTTC
>-|TRBJ1-2|TRBV6-5|15|once
CASSYSGQEIYGYTF
TGTGCCAGCAGTTACTCTGGGCAGGAGATCTATGGCTACACCTTC
>TRBD2|TRBJ2-2|TRBV6-6|15|-
CASSYISGGTGELFF
TGTGCCAGCAGTTATATTAGCGGGGGCACCGGGGAGCTGTTTTTT
>-|TRBJ2-7|TRBV7-9|13|-
CASSLSPFPEQYF
TGTGCCAGCAGCTTGAGCCCTTTTCCCGAGCAGTACTTC
>-|TRBJ1-3|TRBV7-8|14|-
CASSLGNSGNTIYF
TGTGCCAGCAGCTTAGGGAATTCTGGAAACACCATATATTTT
>TRBD2|TRBJ2-2|TRBV19|16|-
CATWPLAGSYTGELFF
TGTGCCACCTGGCCCCTAGCGGGAAGTTACACCGGGGAGCTGTTTTTT
>TRBD1|TRBJ2-7|TRBV4-1|14|-
CASTNPGQGYEQYF
TGCGCCAGCACCAACCCGGGACAGGGTTACGAGCAGTACTTC
>-|TRBJ2-1|TRBV7-9|18|-
CASSLPRVSARTNNEQFF
TGTGCCAGCAGCTTACCCAGGGTATCCGCCCGAACTAACAATGAGCAGTTCTTC
>TRBD1|TRBJ2-3|TRBV29-1|13|-
CSVTGGRTDTQYF
TGCAGCGTAACAGGGGGCCGAACAGATACGCAGTATTTT
>TRBD2|TRBJ2-7|TRBV28|17|-
CASSTGLAGVFRYEQYF
TGTGCCAGCAGTACGGGACTAGCGGGAGTATTTAGGTACGAGCAGTACTTC
>-|TRBJ1-1|TRBV19|13|-
CASSSGGNTEAFF
TGTGCCAGTAGCAGTGGGGGGAACACTGAAGCTTTCTTT
>TRBD2|TRBJ2-2|TRBV5-6|15|-
CASSSAGGATGELFF
TGTGCCAGCAGTTCGGCGGGAGGGGCCACCGGGGAGCTGTTTTTT
>-|TRBJ2-5|TRBV9|14|-
CASSVPGVQETQYF
TGTGCCAGCAGCGTCCCCGGGGTCCAAGAGACCCAGTACTTC
>-|TRBJ2-7|TRBV5-4|14|-
CASSSQGLAYEQYF
TGTGCCAGCAGCTCTCAGGGGCTCGCCTACGAGCAGTACTTC
>-|TRBJ1-5|TRBV9|15|-
CASSAGYRENQPQHF
TGTGCCAGCAGCGCCGGATACAGGGAAAATCAGCCCCAGCATTTT
>TRBD1|TRBJ2-7|TRBV7-3|15|-
CASSPRDRGVGEQYF
TGTGCCAGCAGCCCGAGAGACAGGGGGGTTGGCGAGCAGTACTTC
>-|TRBJ2-1|TRBV28|15|-
CASSLRRDSYNEQFF
TGTGCCAGCAGTCTTCGACGGGACTCCTACAATGAGCAGTTCTTC